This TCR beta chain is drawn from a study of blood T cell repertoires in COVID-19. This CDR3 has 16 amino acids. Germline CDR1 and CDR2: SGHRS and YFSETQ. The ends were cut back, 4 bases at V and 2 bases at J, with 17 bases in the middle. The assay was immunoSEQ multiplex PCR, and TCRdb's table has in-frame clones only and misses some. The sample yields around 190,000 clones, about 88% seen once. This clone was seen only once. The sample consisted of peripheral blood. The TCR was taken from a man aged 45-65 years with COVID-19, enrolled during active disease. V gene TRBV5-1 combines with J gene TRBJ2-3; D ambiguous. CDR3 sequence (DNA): TGCGCCAGCAGCCCTGTTAGCCAGAAGAACACAGATACGCAGTATTTT. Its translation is CASSPVSQKNTDTQYF.